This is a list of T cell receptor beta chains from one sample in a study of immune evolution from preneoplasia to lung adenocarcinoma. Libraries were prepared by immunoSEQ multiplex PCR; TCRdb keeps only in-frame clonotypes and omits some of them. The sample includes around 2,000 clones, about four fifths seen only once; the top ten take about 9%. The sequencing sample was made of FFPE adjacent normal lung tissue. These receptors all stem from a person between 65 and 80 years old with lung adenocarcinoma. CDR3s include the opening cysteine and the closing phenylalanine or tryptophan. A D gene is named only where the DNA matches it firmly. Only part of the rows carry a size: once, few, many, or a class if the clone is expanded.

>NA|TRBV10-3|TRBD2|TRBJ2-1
CAINTGLAVYNEQFF
TGTGCCATCAATACGGGACTAGCGGTATACAATGAGCAGTTCTTC
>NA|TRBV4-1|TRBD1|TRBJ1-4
CASSLGTGGNINEKLFF
TGCGCCAGCAGCTTGGGGACAGGGGGCAACATTAATGAAAAACTGTTTTTT
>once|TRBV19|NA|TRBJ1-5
CASGRDNQPQHF
TGTGCCAGTGGGCGGGACAATCAGCCCCAGCATTTT
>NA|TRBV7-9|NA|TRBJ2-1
CASSPGSPVDEQFF
TGTGCCAGCAGCCCCGGGAGCCCCGTTGATGAGCAGTTCTTC
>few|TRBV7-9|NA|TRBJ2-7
CASSLVGEGQSDEQYF
TGTGCCAGCAGCTTAGTCGGGGAGGGACAGTCGGACGAGCAGTACTTC
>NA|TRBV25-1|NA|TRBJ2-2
CASTPRGQLTGELFF
TGTGCCAGCACCCCCAGGGGCCAGCTAACCGGGGAGCTGTTTTTT
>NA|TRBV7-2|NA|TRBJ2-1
CASSPSYNEQFF
TGTGCCAGCAGCCCTTCCTACAATGAGCAGTTCTTC
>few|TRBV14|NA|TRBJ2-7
CASSQEKVDEQYF
TGTGCCAGCAGCCAAGAAAAAGTCGACGAGCAGTACTTC
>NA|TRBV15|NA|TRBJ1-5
CATSKDMNQPQHF
TGTGCCACCAGCAAAGACATGAATCAGCCCCAGCATTTT
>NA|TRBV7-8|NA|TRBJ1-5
CASSLAGRDQPQHF
TGTGCCAGCAGCTTAGCGGGGCGTGATCAGCCCCAGCATTTT
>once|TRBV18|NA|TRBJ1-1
CASSPTPMAEAFF
TGTGCCAGCTCACCAACCCCAATGGCTGAAGCTTTCTTT
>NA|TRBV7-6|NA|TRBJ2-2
CASSLEIISNTGELFF
TGTGCCAGCAGCTTAGAAATCATATCGAACACCGGGGAGCTGTTTTTT
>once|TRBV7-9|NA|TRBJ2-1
CASSVVRGSYNEQFF
TGTGCCAGCAGCGTTGTGAGGGGATCCTACAATGAGCAGTTCTTC
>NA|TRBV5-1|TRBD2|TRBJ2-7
CASSTTSVPYEQYF
TGCGCCAGCAGCACGACTAGCGTCCCCTACGAGCAGTACTTC
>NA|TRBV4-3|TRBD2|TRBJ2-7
CASSAAGTSENEQYF
TGCGCCAGCAGCGCCGCCGGGACTAGCGAGAACGAGCAGTACTTC
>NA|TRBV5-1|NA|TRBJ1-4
CASSLGPAYELFF
TGCGCCAGCAGCCTAGGACCCGCCTACGAACTGTTTTTT
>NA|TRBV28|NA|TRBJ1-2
CASSLRARAWYGYTF
TGTGCCAGCAGTTTAAGGGCCAGGGCTTGGTATGGCTACACCTTC
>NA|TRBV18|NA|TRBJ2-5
CASSPQGTQETQYF
TGTGCCAGCTCACCGCAGGGAACCCAAGAGACCCAGTACTTC
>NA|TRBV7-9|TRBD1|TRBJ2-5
CASSFLRDRAETQYF
TGTGCCAGCAGCTTTCTCCGGGACAGGGCCGAGACCCAGTACTTC
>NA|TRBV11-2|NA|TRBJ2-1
CASSASLSSYNEQFF
TGTGCCAGCAGCGCCTCACTTAGCTCCTACAATGAGCAGTTCTTC
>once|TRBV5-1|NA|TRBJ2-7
CASSLAGGSSYEQYF
TGCGCCAGCAGCTTGGCTGGAGGGAGCTCCTACGAGCAGTACTTC
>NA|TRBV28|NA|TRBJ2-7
CASRRVGGWEQYF
TGTGCCAGCAGACGGGTCGGGGGTTGGGAGCAGTACTTC
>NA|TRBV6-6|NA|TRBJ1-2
CASSYSGSGGYTF
TGTGCCAGCAGTTATTCAGGGTCTGGCGGCTACACCTTC
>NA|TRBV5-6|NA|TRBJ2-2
CASSSAPNGELFF
TGTGCCAGCAGCTCGGCCCCTAACGGGGAGCTGTTTTTT
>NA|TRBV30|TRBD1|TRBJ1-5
CAWSTGVSNQPQHF
TGTGCCTGGAGTACAGGGGTGAGCAATCAGCCCCAGCATTTT
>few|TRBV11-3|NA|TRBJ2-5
CASSLVGAGETQYF
TGTGCCAGCAGCTTAGTGGGGGCAGGGGAGACCCAGTACTTC
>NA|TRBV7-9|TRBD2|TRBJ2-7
CASSLVSGRAYEQYF
TGTGCCAGCAGCTTAGTGAGCGGGAGGGCCTACGAGCAGTACTTC
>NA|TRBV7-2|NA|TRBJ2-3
CASSPPRAGPRDTQYF
TGTGCCAGCAGCCCCCCCCGGGCGGGACCCCGGGATACGCAGTATTTT
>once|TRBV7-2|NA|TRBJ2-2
CASSSSGDTGELFF
TGTGCCAGCAGCTCGTCGGGGGACACCGGGGAGCTGTTTTTT
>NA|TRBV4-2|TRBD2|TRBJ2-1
CASSQGGLAGANEQFF
TGTGCCAGCAGCCAAGGCGGACTAGCGGGAGCTAATGAGCAGTTCTTC
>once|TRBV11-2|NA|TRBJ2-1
CASNQGSYNEQFF
TGTGCCAGCAATCAGGGTTCCTACAATGAGCAGTTCTTC
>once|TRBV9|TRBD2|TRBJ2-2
CASSPAAGGPNTGELFF
TGTGCCAGCAGCCCCGCGGCGGGAGGGCCGAACACCGGGGAGCTGTTTTTT
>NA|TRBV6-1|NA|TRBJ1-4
CASTPGFMGEKLFF
TGTGCCAGCACCCCAGGGTTTATGGGCGAAAAACTGTTTTTT
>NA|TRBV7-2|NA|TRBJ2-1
CASSLGVGSYNEQFF
TGTGCCAGCAGCTTAGGTGTCGGGAGTTACAATGAGCAGTTCTTC
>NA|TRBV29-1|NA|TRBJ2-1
CSVALLYEQFF
TGCAGCGTTGCCCTTCTCTATGAGCAGTTCTTC
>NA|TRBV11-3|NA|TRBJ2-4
CASSLPGSGNIQYF
TGTGCCAGCAGCCTTCCCGGAAGCGGAAACATTCAGTACTTC
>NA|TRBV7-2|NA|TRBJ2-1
CASKTPSGAYNEQFF
TGTGCCAGCAAAACCCCGAGCGGAGCCTACAATGAGCAGTTCTTC
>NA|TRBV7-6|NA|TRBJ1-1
CASSLVGLQGSMNTEAFF
TGTGCCAGCAGCTTAGTGGGCCTTCAGGGCAGTATGAACACTGAAGCTTTCTTT
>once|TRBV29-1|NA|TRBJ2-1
CSVEGYSSYNEQFF
TGCAGCGTTGAGGGCTACAGCTCCTACAATGAGCAGTTCTTC
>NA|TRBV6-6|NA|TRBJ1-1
CASSYSASQNTEAFF
TGTGCCAGCAGTTACTCTGCCAGTCAGAACACTGAAGCTTTCTTT
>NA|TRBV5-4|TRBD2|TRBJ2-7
CASSLGLAGLYEQYF
TGTGCCAGCAGCTTGGGTCTAGCGGGCCTCTACGAGCAGTACTTC
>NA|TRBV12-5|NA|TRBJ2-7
CASGLPLGTAMREQYF
TGTGCTAGTGGTTTGCCTTTGGGCACCGCCATGCGCGAGCAGTACTTC
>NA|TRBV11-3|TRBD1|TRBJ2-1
CASRSPGQGKSMGEQFF
TGTGCCAGCAGGTCTCCGGGACAGGGTAAGAGTATGGGTGAGCAGTTCTTC
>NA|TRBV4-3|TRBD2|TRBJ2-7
CASSQDGSGGYEQYF
TGCGCCAGCAGCCAAGATGGATCGGGGGGCTACGAGCAGTACTTC
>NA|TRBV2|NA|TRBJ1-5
CASQTESNQPQHF
TGTGCCAGCCAGACAGAGAGCAATCAGCCCCAGCATTTT
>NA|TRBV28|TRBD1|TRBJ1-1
CASETGGGGTEAFF
TGTGCCAGTGAGACAGGGGGCGGGGGCACTGAAGCTTTCTTT
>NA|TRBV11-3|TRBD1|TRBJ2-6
CASSLDSYGQGGSGANVLTF
TGTGCCAGCAGCTTAGATTCTTACGGACAGGGAGGTTCTGGGGCCAACGTCCTGACTTTC
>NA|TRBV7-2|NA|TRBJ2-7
CASSQERAYEQYF
TGTGCCAGCAGCCAAGAGAGGGCCTACGAGCAGTACTTC
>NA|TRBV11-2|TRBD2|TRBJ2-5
CASSPRTSGSGETQYF
TGTGCCAGCAGCCCACGGACTAGCGGGAGTGGAGAGACCCAGTACTTC
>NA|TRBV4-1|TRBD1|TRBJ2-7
CASSRLGTGDYEQYF
TGCGCCAGCAGCCGCTTAGGTACAGGGGATTACGAGCAGTACTTC